This T cell receptor (beta chain) came from a study of CD4+ T cells in melanoma. Of note for this clone: Its antigen remains unknown.

Clones were sequenced by immunoSEQ multiplex PCR, and TCRdb holds only the in-frame ones, with some missing. The sample carries 10,000 to 13,000 clones, about three fifths recorded once. The study's findings and limits: A reported correlation linked neoantigen-specific CD4+ T cells to CD8+, macrophage and B cell function. Reportedly, melanoma neoantigen-specific CD4+ T cells showed varied differentiation states.

The sequence was obtained from a human donor with melanoma. Specimen: cells from a culture (not recorded whether cultured in vitro).

DNA of the CDR3: TGTGCCAGCAGTTACGGCAGGGCCTATGGCTACACCTTC. Encoded protein: CASSYGRAYGYTF. The chain joins TRBV6-5 to TRBJ1-2; D is possibly TRBD1 (5 bases). CDR1 and CDR2 from the germline V gene are MNHEY and SVGAGI. The V gene lost 2 bases and the J gene lost 4 bases, with 8 bases spanning the gap. The CDR3 consists of 13 residues.